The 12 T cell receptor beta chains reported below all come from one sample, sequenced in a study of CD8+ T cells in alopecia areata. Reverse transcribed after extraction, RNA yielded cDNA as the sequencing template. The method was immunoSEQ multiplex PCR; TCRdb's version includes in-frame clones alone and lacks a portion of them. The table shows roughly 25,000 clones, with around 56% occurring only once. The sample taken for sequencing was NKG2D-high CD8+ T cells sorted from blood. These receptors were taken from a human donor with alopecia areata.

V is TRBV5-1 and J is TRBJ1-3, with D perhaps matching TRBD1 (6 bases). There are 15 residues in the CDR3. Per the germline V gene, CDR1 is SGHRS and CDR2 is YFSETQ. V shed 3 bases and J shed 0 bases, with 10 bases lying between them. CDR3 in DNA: TGCGCCAGCAGCTCGGACAGCCGCTCTGGAAACACCATATATTTT. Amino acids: CASSSDSRSGNTIYF.

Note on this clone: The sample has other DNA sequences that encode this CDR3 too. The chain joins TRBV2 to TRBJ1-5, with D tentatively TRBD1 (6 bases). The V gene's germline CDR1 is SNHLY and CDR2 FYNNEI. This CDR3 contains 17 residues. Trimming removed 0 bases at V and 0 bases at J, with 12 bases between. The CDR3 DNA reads TGTGCCAGCAGTGAAGCGGGCAGGGGATATAGCAATCAGCCCCAGCATTTT. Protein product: CASSEAGRGYSNQPQHF. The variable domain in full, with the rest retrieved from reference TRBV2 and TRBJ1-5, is EPEVTQTPSHQVTQMGQEVILRCVPISNHLYFYWYRQILGQKVEFLVSFYNNEISEKSEIFDDQFSVERPDGSNFTLKIRSTKLEDSAMYFCASSEAGRGYSNQPQHFGDGTRLSIL.

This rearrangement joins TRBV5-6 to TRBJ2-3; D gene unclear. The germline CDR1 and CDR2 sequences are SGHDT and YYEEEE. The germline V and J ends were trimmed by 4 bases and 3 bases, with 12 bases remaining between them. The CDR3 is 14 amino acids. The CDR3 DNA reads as TGTGCCAGCAGCGTCCCACCAGGAACAGATACGCAGTATTTT. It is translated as CASSVPPGTDTQYF. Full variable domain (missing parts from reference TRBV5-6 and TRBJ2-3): DAGVTQSPTHLIKTRGQQVTLRCSPKSGHDTVSWYQQALGQGPQFIFQYYEEEERQRGNFPDRFSGHQFPNYSSELNVNALLLGDSALYLCASSVPPGTDTQYFGPGTRLTVL.

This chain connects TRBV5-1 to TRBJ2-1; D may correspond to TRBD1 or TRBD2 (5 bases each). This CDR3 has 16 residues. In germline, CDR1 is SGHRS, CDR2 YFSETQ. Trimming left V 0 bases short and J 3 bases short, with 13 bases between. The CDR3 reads CASSLDGTGVYNEQFF. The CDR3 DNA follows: TGCGCCAGCAGCTTGGACGGGACCGGGGTCTACAATGAGCAGTTCTTC.

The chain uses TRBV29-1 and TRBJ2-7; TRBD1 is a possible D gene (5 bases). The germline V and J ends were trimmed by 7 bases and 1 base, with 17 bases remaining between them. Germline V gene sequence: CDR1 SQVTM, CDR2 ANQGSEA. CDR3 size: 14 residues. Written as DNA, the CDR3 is TGCAGCGCCCGAGACAGCACGACTTCCTACGAGCAGTACTTC. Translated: CSARDSTTSYEQYF.

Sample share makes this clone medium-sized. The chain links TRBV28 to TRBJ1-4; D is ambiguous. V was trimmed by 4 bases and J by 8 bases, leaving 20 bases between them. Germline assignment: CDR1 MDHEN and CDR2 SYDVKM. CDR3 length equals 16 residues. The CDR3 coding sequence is TGTGCCAGCAGTTCGTCACCGGGATATCCCAAAGAAAAACTGTTTTTT. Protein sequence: CASSSSPGYPKEKLFF.

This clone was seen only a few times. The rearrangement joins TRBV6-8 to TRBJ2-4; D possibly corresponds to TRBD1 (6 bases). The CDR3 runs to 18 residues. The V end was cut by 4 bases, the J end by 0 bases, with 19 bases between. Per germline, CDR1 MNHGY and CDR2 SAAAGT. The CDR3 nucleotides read TGTGCCAGCAGTTCCGGGACAATGGTACGGTTAGCCAAAAACATTCAGTACTTC. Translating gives CASSSGTMVRLAKNIQYF.

The CDR3 nucleotides read TGTGCCAGCACCGCCTTTGAGGAGCGGTCAGAGACCCAGTACTTC. Translated, it gives CASTAFEERSETQYF. The chain combines TRBV6-1 with TRBJ2-5; D is perhaps TRBD2 (5 bases). The CDR3 has 15 amino acids. The germline V gene encodes CDR1 MNHNS and CDR2 SASEGT. Trimming removed 7 bases at V and 4 bases at J, with 19 bases between.

CDR3 residues: CAISDVGQRETQYF. CDR3 nucleotides: TGTGCCATCAGTGATGTGGGACAGAGGGAGACCCAGTACTTC. This chain links TRBV10-3 with TRBJ2-5; TRBD1 aligns across 7 bases. V gave up 3 bases and J gave up 5 bases; unmatched junction bases: 6. Germline loops: CDR1 ENHRY, CDR2 SYGVKD. This CDR3 is built from 14 residues.

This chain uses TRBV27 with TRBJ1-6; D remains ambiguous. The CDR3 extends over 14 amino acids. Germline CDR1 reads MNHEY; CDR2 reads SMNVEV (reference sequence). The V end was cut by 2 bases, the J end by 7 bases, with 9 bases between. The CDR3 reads CASSLRASNSPLHF. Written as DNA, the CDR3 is TGTGCCAGCAGTTTAAGGGCAAGCAATTCACCCCTCCACTTT.

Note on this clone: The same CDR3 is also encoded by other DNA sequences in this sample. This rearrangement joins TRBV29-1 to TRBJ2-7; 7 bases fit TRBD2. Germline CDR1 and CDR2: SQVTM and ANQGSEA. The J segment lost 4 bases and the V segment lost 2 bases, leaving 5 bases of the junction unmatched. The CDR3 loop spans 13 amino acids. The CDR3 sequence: CSVEQAGDYEQYF. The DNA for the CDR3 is TGCAGCGTTGAACAGGCGGGAGATTACGAGCAGTACTTC.

CDR3 sequence: CASSLWSGLAIYEQYF. The CDR3 DNA reads as TGCGCCAGCAGCTTATGGAGCGGACTAGCGATCTACGAGCAGTACTTC. The rearrangement joins TRBV5-1 to TRBJ2-7, with 9 nucleotides matching TRBD2. CDR3 length equals 16 residues. V shed 2 bases and J 3 bases; nucleotides not matched to a gene: 9. Germline V gene sequence: CDR1 SGHRS, CDR2 YFSETQ.